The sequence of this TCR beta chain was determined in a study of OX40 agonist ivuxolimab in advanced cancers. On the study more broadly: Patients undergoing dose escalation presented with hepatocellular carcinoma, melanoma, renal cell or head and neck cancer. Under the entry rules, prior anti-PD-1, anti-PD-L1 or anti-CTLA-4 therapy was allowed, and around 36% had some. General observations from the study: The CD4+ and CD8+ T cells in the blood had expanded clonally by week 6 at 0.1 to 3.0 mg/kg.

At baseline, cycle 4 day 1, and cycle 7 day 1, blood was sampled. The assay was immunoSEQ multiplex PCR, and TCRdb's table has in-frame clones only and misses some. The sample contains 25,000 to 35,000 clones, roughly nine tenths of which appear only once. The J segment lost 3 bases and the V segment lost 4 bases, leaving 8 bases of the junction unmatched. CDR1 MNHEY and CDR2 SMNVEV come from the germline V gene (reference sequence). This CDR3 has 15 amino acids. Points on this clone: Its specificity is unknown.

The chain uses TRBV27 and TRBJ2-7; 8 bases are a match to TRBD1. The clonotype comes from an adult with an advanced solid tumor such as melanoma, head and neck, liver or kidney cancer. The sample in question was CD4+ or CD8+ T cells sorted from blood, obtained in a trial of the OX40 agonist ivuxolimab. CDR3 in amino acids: CASSYLAGQGYEQYF. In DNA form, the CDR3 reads TGTGCCAGCAGTTACCTCGCCGGACAGGGCTACGAGCAGTACTTC.